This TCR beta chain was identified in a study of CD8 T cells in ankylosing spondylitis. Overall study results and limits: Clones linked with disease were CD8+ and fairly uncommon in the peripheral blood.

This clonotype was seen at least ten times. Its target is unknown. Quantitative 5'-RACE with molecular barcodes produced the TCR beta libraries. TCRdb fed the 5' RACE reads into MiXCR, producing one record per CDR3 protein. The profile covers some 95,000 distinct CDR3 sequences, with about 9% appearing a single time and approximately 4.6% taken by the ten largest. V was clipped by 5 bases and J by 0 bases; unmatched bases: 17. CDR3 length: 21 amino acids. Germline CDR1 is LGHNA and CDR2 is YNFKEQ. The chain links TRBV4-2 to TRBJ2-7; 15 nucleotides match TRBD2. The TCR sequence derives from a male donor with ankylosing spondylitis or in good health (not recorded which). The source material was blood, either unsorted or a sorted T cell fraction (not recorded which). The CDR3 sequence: CASSGIFTGTSGGLSSYEQYF. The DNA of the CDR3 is TGTGCCAGCAGCGGGATATTCACCGGGACTAGCGGGGGGCTTAGCTCCTACGAGCAGTACTTC.